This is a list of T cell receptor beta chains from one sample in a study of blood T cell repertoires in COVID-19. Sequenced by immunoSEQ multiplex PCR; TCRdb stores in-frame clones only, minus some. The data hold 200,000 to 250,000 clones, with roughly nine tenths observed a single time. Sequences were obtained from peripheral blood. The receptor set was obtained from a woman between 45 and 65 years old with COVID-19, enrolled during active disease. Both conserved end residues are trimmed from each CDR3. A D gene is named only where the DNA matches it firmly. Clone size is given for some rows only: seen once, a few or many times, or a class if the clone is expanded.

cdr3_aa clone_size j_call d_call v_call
ASSEGSGGTLKTQY NA TRBJ2-5 TRBD2 TRBV6-1
ASSFWGTREAF NA TRBJ1-1 NA TRBV28
ASSKTGGMNEQF NA TRBJ2-1 TRBD1 TRBV19
ASSPDSGVYTGELF NA TRBJ2-2 TRBD2 TRBV4-3
ASSRTSGGAVEQF NA TRBJ2-1 TRBD2 TRBV3-1/TRBV3-2
ASSYSLSGGYQETQY NA TRBJ2-5 TRBD2 TRBV6-2/TRBV6-3
ASSTELAGQYNEQF few TRBJ2-1 TRBD2 TRBV5-1
AISESGQPIYGYT NA TRBJ1-2 TRBD1 TRBV10-3
ATSDRQSNQPQH few TRBJ1-5 NA TRBV24-1
ATRNGVGGNTIY NA TRBJ1-3 NA TRBV10-3
ASSRQGGGETQY NA TRBJ2-5 TRBD1 TRBV5-6
ASSALRGGETQY NA TRBJ2-5 NA TRBV7-2
ASTVLQGPRTPYT NA TRBJ1-2 NA TRBV21-1
ASQRQGSYNEQF NA TRBJ2-1 TRBD1 TRBV19
ASKDWGGAANVLT once TRBJ2-6 NA TRBV19
ASSIQGSDAF once TRBJ1-1 TRBD1 TRBV5-1
ASSRGGITDTQY NA TRBJ2-3 TRBD2 TRBV6-5
ATSRQGQGHNEQF NA TRBJ2-1 TRBD1 TRBV15
ASSFPALAGGRKEQF NA TRBJ2-1 TRBD2 TRBV28
ASSPGQGAATEAF few TRBJ1-1 TRBD1 TRBV3-1/TRBV3-2
ASSLQGAEKLF NA TRBJ1-4 NA TRBV12-3/TRBV12-4
ASSLSGHANEKLF NA TRBJ1-4 NA TRBV5-8